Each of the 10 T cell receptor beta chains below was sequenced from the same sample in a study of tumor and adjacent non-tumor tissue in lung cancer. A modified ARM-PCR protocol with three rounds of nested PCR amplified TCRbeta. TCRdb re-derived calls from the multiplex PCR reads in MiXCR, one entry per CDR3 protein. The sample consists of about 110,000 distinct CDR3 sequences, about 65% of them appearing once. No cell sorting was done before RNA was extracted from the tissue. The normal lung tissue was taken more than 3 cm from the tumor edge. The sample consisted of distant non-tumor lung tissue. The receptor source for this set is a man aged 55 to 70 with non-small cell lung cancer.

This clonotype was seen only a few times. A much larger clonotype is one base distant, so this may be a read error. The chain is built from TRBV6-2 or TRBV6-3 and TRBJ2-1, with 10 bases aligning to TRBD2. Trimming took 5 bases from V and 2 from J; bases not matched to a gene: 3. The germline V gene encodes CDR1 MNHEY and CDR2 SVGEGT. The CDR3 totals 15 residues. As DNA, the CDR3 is TGTGCCAGCAGTATGAGCGGGAGGGCCTACAATGAGCAGTTCTTC. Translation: CASSMSGRAYNEQFF.

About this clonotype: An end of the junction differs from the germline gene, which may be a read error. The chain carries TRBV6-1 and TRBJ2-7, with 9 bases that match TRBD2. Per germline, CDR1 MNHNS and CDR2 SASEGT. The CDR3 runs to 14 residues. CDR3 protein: CASSLGISGSEQYF. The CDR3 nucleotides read TGTGCCAGCAGTCTCGGGATTAGCGGGAGCGAGCAGTATTTC.

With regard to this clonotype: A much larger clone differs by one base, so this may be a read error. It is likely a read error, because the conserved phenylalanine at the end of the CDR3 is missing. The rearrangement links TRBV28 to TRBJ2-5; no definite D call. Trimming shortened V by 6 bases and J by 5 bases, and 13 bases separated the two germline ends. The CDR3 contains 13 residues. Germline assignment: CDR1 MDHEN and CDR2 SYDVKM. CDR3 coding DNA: TGTGCCAGCAGACTTCCAGCCCGGGAGACCCAGTACTTA. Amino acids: CASRLPARETQYL.

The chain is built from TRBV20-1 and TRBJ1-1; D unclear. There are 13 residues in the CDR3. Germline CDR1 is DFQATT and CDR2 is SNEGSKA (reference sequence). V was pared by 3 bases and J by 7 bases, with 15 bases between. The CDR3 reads CSARSPSHSEAFF. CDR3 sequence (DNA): TGCAGTGCTAGGAGCCCAAGTCACAGTGAAGCTTTCTTT.

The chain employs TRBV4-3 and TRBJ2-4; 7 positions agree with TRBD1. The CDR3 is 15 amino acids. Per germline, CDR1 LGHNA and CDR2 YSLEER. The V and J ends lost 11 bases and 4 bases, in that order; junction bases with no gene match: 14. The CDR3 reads CAGNTNRGVKNIQYF. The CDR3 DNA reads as TGCGCCGGCAATACAAACAGGGGCGTTAAAAACATTCAGTACTTC.

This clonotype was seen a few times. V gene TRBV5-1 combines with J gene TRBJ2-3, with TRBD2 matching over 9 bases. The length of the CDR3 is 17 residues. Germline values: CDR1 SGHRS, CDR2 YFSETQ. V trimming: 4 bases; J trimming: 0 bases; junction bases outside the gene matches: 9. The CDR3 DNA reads TGCGCCAGCAGCCTACGACCGACTAGCGGAAGCACAGATACGCAGTATTTT. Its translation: CASSLRPTSGSTDTQYF.

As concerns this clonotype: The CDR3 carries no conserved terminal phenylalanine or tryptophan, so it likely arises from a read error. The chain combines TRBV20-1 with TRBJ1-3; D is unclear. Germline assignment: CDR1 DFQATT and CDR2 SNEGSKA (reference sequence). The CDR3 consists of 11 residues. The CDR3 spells CTASSGNTIYL. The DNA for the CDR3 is TGCACTGCTAGTTCTGGAAACACCATATATTTG.

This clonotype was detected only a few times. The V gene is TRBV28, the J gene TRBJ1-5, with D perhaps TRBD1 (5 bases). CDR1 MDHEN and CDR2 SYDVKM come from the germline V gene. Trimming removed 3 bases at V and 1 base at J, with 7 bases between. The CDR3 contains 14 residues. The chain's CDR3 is CASSFGASNQPQHF. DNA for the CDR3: TGTGCCAGCAGTTTCGGGGCGAGCAATCAGCCCCAGCATTTT.

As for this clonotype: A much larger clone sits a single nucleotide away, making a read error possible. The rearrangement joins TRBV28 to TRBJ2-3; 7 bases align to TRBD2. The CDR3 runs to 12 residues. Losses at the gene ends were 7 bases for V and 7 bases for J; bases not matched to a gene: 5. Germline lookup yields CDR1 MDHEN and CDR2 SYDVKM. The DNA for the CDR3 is TGTGCCAGCAATAACGGGAGGAATACGCAGTATTTT. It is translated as CASNNGRNTQYF.

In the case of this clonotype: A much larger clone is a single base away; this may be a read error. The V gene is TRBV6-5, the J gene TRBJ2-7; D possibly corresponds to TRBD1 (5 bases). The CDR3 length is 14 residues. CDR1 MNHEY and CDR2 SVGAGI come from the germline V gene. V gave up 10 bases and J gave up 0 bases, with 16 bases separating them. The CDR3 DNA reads TGTGCCACCCCGCTGCGACAGAACTCCTACGAGCAGTACTTC. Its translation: CATPLRQNSYEQYF.